The sequence of this TCR beta chain was determined in a study of immune heterogeneity within non-small cell lung tumors. Looking at the study overall: There was 1 tumor not otherwise specified, along with approximately 9 non-squamous carcinomas and several squamous cell carcinomas.

Multiplex PCR amplified the TCR beta CDR3 region. Its first round ran for 10 to 11 cycles with 32 V and 13 J primers. In TCRdb, the multiplex PCR reads were re-called with MiXCR into one record per CDR3 protein. The top ten hold more than 3% of the sample, which has under 14,000 distinct CDR3 sequences, approximately 20% seen once. Concerning this clonotype: Its matching antigen is unknown.

Findings of the study overall: A moderate but significant correlation was observed between local T-cell clonality and local tumor mutational burden (R around 0.32).

Bulk tumor genomic DNA (approximately 640 ng per sample) served as template. Taken during surgery, several biopsies per primary tumor were spaced as far apart as possible within the tumor mass. Curative surgical treatment was performed in patients who had newly diagnosed, untreated non-small cell lung cancer. The donors had newly diagnosed non-small cell lung cancer and underwent surgery intended to cure it. Germline CDR1 reads WNHNN; CDR2 reads SYGVQD (reference sequence). The J segment lost 6 bases and the V segment lost 1 base, leaving 8 bases of the junction unmatched. This CDR3 has 16 amino acids.

The source is a man aged 55 to 70 with non-small cell lung cancer. Sequencing used lung tumor tissue. The rearrangement uses TRBV10-1 and TRBJ2-3, with TRBD2 matching 9 bases. The CDR3 loop is CASSEFGSGSKDTQYF. CDR3 bases: TGCGCCAGCAGTGAGTTTGGTAGCGGGAGTAAGGATACGCAGTATTTT.